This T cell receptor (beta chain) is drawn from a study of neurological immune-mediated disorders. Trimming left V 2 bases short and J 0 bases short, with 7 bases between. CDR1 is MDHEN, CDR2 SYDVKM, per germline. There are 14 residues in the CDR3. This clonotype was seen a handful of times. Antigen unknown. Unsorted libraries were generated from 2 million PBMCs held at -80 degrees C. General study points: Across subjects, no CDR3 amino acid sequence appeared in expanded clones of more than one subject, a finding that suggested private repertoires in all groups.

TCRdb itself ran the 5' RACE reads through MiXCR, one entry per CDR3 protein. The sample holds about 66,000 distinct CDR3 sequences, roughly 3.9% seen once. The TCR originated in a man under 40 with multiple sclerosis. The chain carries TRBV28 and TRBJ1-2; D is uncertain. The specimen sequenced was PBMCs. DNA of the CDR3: TGTGCCAGCAGTTTACAGATCGCTAACTATGGCTACACCTTC. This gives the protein CASSLQIANYGYTF.